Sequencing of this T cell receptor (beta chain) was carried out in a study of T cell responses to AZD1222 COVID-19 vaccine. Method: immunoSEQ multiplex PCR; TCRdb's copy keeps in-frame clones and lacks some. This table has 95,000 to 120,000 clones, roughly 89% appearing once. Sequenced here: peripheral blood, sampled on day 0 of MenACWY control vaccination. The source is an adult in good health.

The CDR3 region is CASSLVGAGGVQETQYF. The CDR3 nucleotides read TGTGCCAGCAGCTTAGTAGGAGCGGGGGGAGTCCAAGAGACCCAGTACTTC. V and J are TRBV7-9 and TRBJ2-5, with TRBD2 matching over 9 bases. The CDR3 runs 17 residues. The germline V gene has CDR1 SEHNR and CDR2 FQNEAQ (reference sequence). The ends lost 1 base at V and 1 base at J; junction bases unmatched: 7.